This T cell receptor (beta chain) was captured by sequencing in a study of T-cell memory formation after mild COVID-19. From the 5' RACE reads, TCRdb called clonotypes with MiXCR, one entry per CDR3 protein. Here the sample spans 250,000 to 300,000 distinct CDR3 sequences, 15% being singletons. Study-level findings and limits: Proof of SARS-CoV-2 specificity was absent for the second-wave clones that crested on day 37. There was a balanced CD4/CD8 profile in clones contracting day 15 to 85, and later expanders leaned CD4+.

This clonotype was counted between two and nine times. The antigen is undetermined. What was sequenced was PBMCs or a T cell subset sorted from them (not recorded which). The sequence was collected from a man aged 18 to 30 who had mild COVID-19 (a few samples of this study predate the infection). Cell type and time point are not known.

DNA of the CDR3: TGTGCCAGCAGCGCCATACACAGGGGACTAACAGATACGCAGTATTTT. It yields the protein CASSAIHRGLTDTQYF. The chain joins TRBV2 to TRBJ2-3, with D possibly called TRBD1 or TRBD2 (7 bases each). Trimming stripped 6 bases from V and 3 bases from J, with 19 bases between. This CDR3 region has 16 residues. Germline lookup yields CDR1 SNHLY and CDR2 FYNNEI.